This T cell receptor beta chain was retrieved from a study of T-cell memory formation after mild COVID-19 (dated by TCRdb to the early 2020s). Notes on the research overall: TCR sequence clusters from the two donors were largely donor specific. In a couple of donors, T-cell clones that expanded and contracted after mild COVID-19 were followed by sequencing TCRalpha and TCRbeta repertoires longitudinally. Two young, previously healthy adult volunteers made up the cohort, one male and one female. Overall study results and their limits: Clones that contracted from day 15 to 85 showed balanced CD4/CD8 phenotypes, whereas a second wave of clones that expanded from day 15 to 37 leaned towards CD4+. SARS-CoV-2 specificity was not confirmed for the second-wave clones peaking on day 37. The study covered only two mild cases, and larger cohorts including severe cases with pre-infection samples were considered necessary. Contracting CD4+ clones turned up mainly in the CM and EM memory subsets, whereas EMRA was where CD8+ clones were enriched. Some responding clones were found in pre-infection memory, which suggests that pre-existing cross-reactive memory T cells took part in the SARS-CoV-2 response.

These reads were obtained on an Illumina NovaSeq 6000. cDNA libraries for TCRalpha and TCRbeta were prepared by 5'RACE using constant-segment primers, with sample barcodes and unique molecular identifiers added. Trizol reagent was used to extract RNA from every sample. Amplification of the libraries took two PCR steps, and the second step added a second sample barcode plus Illumina TruSeq adapters. Sequencing of libraries was performed on an Illumina NovaSeq with 2 x 150 bp paired-end reads. The source study handled its data this way. With migec v1.2.7, reads were demultiplexed and then collapsed into UMI-guided consensus sequences. With mixcr v2.1.11, UMI consensuses were aligned to TRA and TRB V and J templates and assembled into clonotypes. Clonotypes were classified as expanded or contracted when called significant by both edgeR and NoisET, with noise models trained on biological replicates. For edgeR calls, the cutoffs were a false discovery rate-adjusted p below 0.01 and a log2 fold-change threshold of 1. As an exploratory analysis of dynamics, max-normalized trajectories of the 1000 most abundant clonotypes were examined with PCA combined with hierarchical clustering. Separately sequenced CD4+ and CD8+ repertoires were used to assign the CD4 or CD8 phenotype of responding clones. TCRdb reprocessed the public reads (quality trimming at Q25 with fastp, clone calling with MiXCR) and kept in-frame beta chains. Records with the same CDR3 protein are collapsed into one entry carrying the most frequent genes and DNA. TCRdb, rather than the study authors, made the V and J calls. The sample table shows around 340,000 distinct CDR3 sequences, and 20% to 25% are seen once. The ten biggest clones cover around 12% of the sample.

According to the germline V gene (reference sequence), CDR1 reads SGHNT and CDR2 reads YYREEE. The CDR3 sequence holds 15 residues, the cysteine and phenylalanine included. Left in the record is the CDR3 DNA by itself, 45 bases read in frame from the first base. From V the trimming removes 4 bases and from J it removes 7 bases, while the gene matches leave 10 bases of the junction unaccounted for. As concerns this clonotype: This clone's antigen is unknown. The input lacks base qualities; no much larger clone sits a single base away.

Ficoll-Paque density gradient centrifugation was the method used to isolate PBMCs. The source is an adult woman who had mild COVID-19 (a few samples of this study predate the infection). The sample titles of this study are shuffled in the database, so cell type and time point are left out; the donor was told from shared clones. The V and J genes are TRBV5-4 and TRBJ2-1, with TRBD2 matching 8 junction bases. The sample was PBMCs or a T cell subset sorted from them (not recorded which). The nucleotides read TGTGCCAGCAGCACGACTAGCGCCCCCGGGAATGAGCAGTTCTTC. This yields the protein CASSTTSAPGNEQFF.